The rows below give T cell receptor beta chains drawn from one sample of a study of blood T cell repertoires in COVID-19. This table comes from immunoSEQ multiplex PCR, and its TCRdb copy is limited to in-frame clones, with some not included. Of about 200,000 clones in the sample, just over 85% were seen once. Sequenced: PBMCs or T cells enriched from blood (not recorded which). The receptors were sampled from a woman in her forties with acute COVID-19. Each CDR3 is given with its conserved first and last residue. A D gene is named only where the DNA matches it firmly.

NA	TRBV7-9	TRBJ2-1	CASRPPGNEQFF	TGTGCCAGCAGACCGCCGGGCAATGAGCAGTTCTTC
NA	TRBV19	TRBJ1-1	CASRDSMNTEAFF	TGTGCCAGCCGGGACTCAATGAACACTGAAGCTTTCTTT
NA	TRBV5-8	TRBJ1-5	CANQTGLGGDQPQHF	TGTGCCAACCAAACAGGGTTGGGTGGGGATCAGCCCCAGCATTTT
NA	TRBV9	TRBJ2-3	CASSSIWSSTDTQYF	TGTGCCAGCAGCTCCATCTGGTCTAGTACAGATACGCAGTATTTT
NA	TRBV28	TRBJ2-1	CASSLFYGNEQFF	TGTGCCAGCAGTTTATTCTATGGTAATGAGCAGTTCTTC
NA	TRBV12-3/TRBV12-4	TRBJ1-6	CASRVSDNSPLHF	TGTGCCAGTAGAGTCAGCGATAATTCACCCCTCCACTTT
TRBD2	TRBV28	TRBJ2-6	CASSSGLAGANVLTF	TGTGCCAGCAGTTCTGGACTAGCTGGGGCCAACGTCCTGACTTTC
NA	TRBV5-6	TRBJ2-3	CASSLWARTDTQYF	TGTGCCAGCAGCTTGTGGGCTCGCACAGATACGCAGTATTTT
NA	TRBV28	TRBJ1-4	CASSRAALPEKLFF	TGTGCCAGCAGTAGAGCGGCATTGCCCGAAAAACTGTTTTTT
NA	TRBV11-2	TRBJ1-6	CASTPDSSYNSPLHF	TGTGCCAGCACCCCGGACAGTTCTTATAATTCACCCCTCCACTTT
TRBD1	TRBV2	TRBJ1-1	CASGRTGTGTEAFF	TGTGCCAGCGGCCGGACAGGGACCGGCACTGAAGCTTTCTTT
TRBD2	TRBV23-1	TRBJ2-3	CVTLSGRDCTDTQYF	TGCGTCACTCTTAGCGGGAGGGACTGCACAGATACGCAGTATTTT
TRBD2	TRBV7-9	TRBJ2-5	CASSLLTGTSGETQYF	TGTGCCAGCAGCTTATTAACCGGGACTAGTGGAGAGACCCAGTACTTC
NA	TRBV7-2	TRBJ1-1	CASSYSQGSAEAFF	TGTGCCAGCAGCTACAGCCAGGGGAGCGCTGAAGCTTTCTTT
TRBD1	TRBV27	TRBJ2-3	CASIPGQGPDTQYF	TGTGCCAGCATTCCCGGACAGGGTCCAGATACGCAGTATTTT
NA	TRBV12-5	TRBJ2-7	CASGTPGGRTAYEQYF	TGTGCTAGTGGTACCCCGGGCGGGCGTACGGCCTACGAGCAGTACTTC
NA	TRBV9	TRBJ2-2	CASSTRGVDTGELFF	TGTGCCAGCAGCACCCGCGGAGTAGACACCGGGGAGCTGTTTTTT
NA	TRBV28	TRBJ2-7	CASQSGRYEQYF	TGTGCCAGCCAGTCGGGAAGGTACGAGCAGTACTTC
TRBD2	TRBV9	TRBJ2-1	CASSPSGEAYNEQFF	TGTGCCAGCAGCCCGAGCGGGGAAGCCTACAATGAGCAGTTCTTC
NA	TRBV7-9	TRBJ1-5	CASSLGAGSSNQPQHF	TGTGCCAGCAGCTTAGGGGCAGGTTCTAGCAATCAGCCCCAGCATTTT
TRBD2	TRBV3-1/TRBV3-2	TRBJ2-7	CASSQYSGGSSYEQYF	TGTGCCAGCAGCCAATATAGCGGGGGAAGCTCCTACGAGCAGTACTTC
TRBD2	TRBV2	TRBJ2-1	CASSLAGGGRDEQFF	TGTGCCAGCAGTCTAGCGGGGGGAGGCAGGGATGAGCAGTTCTTC
NA	TRBV28	TRBJ2-7	CASMSGGDEQYF	TGTGCCAGCATGTCTGGGGGCGACGAGCAGTACTTC
NA	TRBV19	TRBJ2-5	CASSTGFTETQYF	TGTGCCAGTAGTACCGGTTTCACAGAGACCCAGTACTTC
TRBD2	TRBV7-2	TRBJ2-7	CASSWTSGEYEQYF	TGTGCCAGCAGCTGGACTAGCGGGGAATACGAGCAGTACTTC
TRBD2	TRBV19	TRBJ2-2	CASSTIRLALLDTGELFF	TGTGCCAGTAGTACCATACGACTAGCGCTGTTGGACACCGGGGAGCTGTTTTTT
TRBD2	TRBV30	TRBJ2-5	CAWSHGTSVQETQYF	TGTGCCTGGAGTCATGGCACTAGCGTCCAAGAGACCCAGTACTTC
TRBD2	TRBV7-9	TRBJ2-3	CASSLGSASGSTDTQYF	TGTGCCAGCAGCTTAGGATCCGCTAGCGGCAGCACAGATACGCAGTATTTT
TRBD1	TRBV12-5	TRBJ1-1	CASGFYGTGFRTEAFF	TGTGCTAGTGGTTTTTATGGGACAGGGTTCCGAACTGAAGCTTTCTTT
TRBD2	TRBV9	TRBJ2-1	CASSATGTSGRSYNEQFF	TGTGCCAGCAGCGCCACCGGGACTAGCGGGCGCTCCTACAATGAGCAGTTCTTC
NA	TRBV19	TRBJ2-5	CASKSGRARGETQYF	TGTGCCAGTAAGAGTGGCAGGGCGAGAGGAGAGACCCAGTACTTC
TRBD2	TRBV7-8	TRBJ2-1	CASTHSGIPYNEQFF	TGTGCCAGCACCCATAGCGGGATCCCCTACAATGAGCAGTTCTTC
NA	TRBV20-1	TRBJ1-1	CSAGGDQAFF	TGCAGTGCGGGGGGGGACCAAGCTTTCTTT
NA	TRBV4-1	TRBJ1-1	CASSQQTGRNTEAFF	TGCGCCAGCAGCCAACAGACGGGTCGGAACACTGAAGCTTTCTTT
NA	TRBV7-6	TRBJ1-5	CASSPVGGSNQPQHF	TGTGCCAGCAGCCCGGTGGGGGGATCTAATCAGCCCCAGCATTTT
TRBD1	TRBV12-5	TRBJ2-4	CASGPPGTVGDHIQYF	TGTGCTAGTGGTCCGCCTGGGACAGTGGGGGATCACATTCAGTACTTC